What follows are 27 T cell receptor beta chains derived from one specimen sequenced in a study of CD8+CD57+ T cells in acquired aplastic anemia. According to the study, genomic DNA was the template for TCR beta VDJ and CDR3 profiling. TCRdb redid the calling of the reads with MiXCR, one entry per CDR3 protein. The repertoire holds some 170,000 distinct CDR3 sequences, with 65% to 75% as singletons. By flow cytometry, patients selected for sequencing had shown an expansion of CD8+CD57+ cells. The sample consisted of sorted CD4+, CD8+, or CD8+CD57+ T cells (not recorded which) from PBMCs. These receptors were taken from a human donor with aplastic anemia.

The J gene is TRBJ2-7, the V gene TRBV15; D gene uncertain. This CDR3 contains 14 residues. Trimming pared 3 bases from V and 0 bases from J, leaving 9 bases between. Germline V gene data show CDR1 as LNHNV and CDR2 as YYDKDF (reference sequence). For the CDR3, the DNA is TGTGCCACCAGCAGCACGGAGAGCTCCTACGAGCAGTACTTC. Translating gives CATSSTESSYEQYF.

The chain joins TRBV19 to TRBJ2-5; no clear D gene. The germline CDR1 and CDR2 sequences are LNHDA and SQIVND (reference sequence). The CDR3 consists of 13 residues. V lost 6 bases, J lost 5 bases, and 13 bases lay in between. CDR3 region: CASSLSFWETQYF. DNA for the CDR3: TGTGCCAGTAGCCTCTCTTTTTGGGAGACCCAGTACTTC.

V usage is TRBV7-3 and J usage is TRBJ2-7; D could derive from TRBD1 or TRBD2 (5 bases each). The V gene lost 2 bases and the J gene lost 5 bases, with 13 bases spanning the gap. Germline assignment: CDR1 SGHTA and CDR2 FQGTGA. The CDR3 is made up of 14 amino acids. The CDR3, as DNA: TGTGCCAGCAGCTTAGGGGGTCCATTGGACGAGCAGTACTTC. This codes for CASSLGGPLDEQYF.

This clonotype was counted between two and nine times. The germline gene is not matched at one end of the junction; a read error may be the cause. The chain is built from TRBV30 and TRBJ2-7; tentatively, D is TRBD1 (5 bases). The V gene's germline CDR1 is GTSNPN and CDR2 SVGIG (reference sequence). The CDR3 covers 13 residues. This chain's CDR3 is CSVVARASYEQYF. The CDR3 nucleotides read TGCAGCGTTGTAGCCAGGGCTTCCTACGAGCAGTACTTC.

This clonotype came up a few times. The chain combines TRBV7-9 with TRBJ2-7; D might be TRBD2 (5 bases). The CDR3 runs 13 residues. V lost 6 bases and J lost 2, with 11 bases in between. Per the germline V gene, CDR1 is SEHNR and CDR2 is FQNEAQ (reference sequence). Here the CDR3 DNA reads TGTGCCAGCAGGGACGGGATCACCTACGAGCAGTACTTC. Amino acid sequence: CASRDGITYEQYF.

V gene TRBV6-5 combines with J gene TRBJ1-6; no firm D call. Germline CDR1 reads MNHEY; CDR2 reads SVGAGI. Trimming removed 6 bases from V and 7 bases from J, with 10 bases in between. This CDR3 comprises 13 residues. CDR3 protein: CASRDPPNSPLHF. CDR3 in DNA: TGTGCCAGCAGAGACCCCCCGAATTCACCCCTCCACTTT.

The chain has TRBV20-1 and TRBJ1-2, with TRBD1 matching over 8 bases. Germline assignment: CDR1 DFQATT and CDR2 SNEGSKA (reference sequence). After removal of 0 bases from V and 4 bases from J, the junction contained 4 bases not matched to a gene. This CDR3 spans 14 amino acids. CDR3 DNA: TGCAGTGCTAGAGATCAGGGGGCGTCCTATGGCTACACCTTC. The encoded protein is CSARDQGASYGYTF.

On this clonotype: The conserved closing phenylalanine or tryptophan is absent in this CDR3, likely reflecting a read error. This chain joins TRBV29-1 and TRBJ1-2; 8 positions match TRBD1. The CDR3 is 13 amino acids. Trimming took 4 bases from V and 3 from J; bases not matched to a gene: 4. Germline assignment: CDR1 SQVTM and CDR2 ANQGSEA. This CDR3 is CSVVTGGYYGYTL. The CDR3 DNA reads as TGCAGCGTTGTTACAGGGGGGTACTATGGCTACACCCTC.

The chain carries TRBV20-1 and TRBJ1-2; 7 bases map to TRBD1. CDR1 and CDR2 from the germline V gene are DFQATT and SNEGSKA (reference sequence). J lost 11 bases, V lost 4 bases, and 10 bases had no gene match. This CDR3 spans 12 amino acids. The CDR3 spells CSANSRQGPYTF. In DNA, the CDR3 is TGCAGTGCTAACTCAAGACAGGGTCCTTACACCTTC.

J is TRBJ2-7 and V is TRBV9, with D possibly matching TRBD2 (7 bases). This CDR3 is 15 amino acids long. Deletions cut 0 bases from V and 3 bases from J, with 13 bases between. The V gene's germline CDR1 is SGDLS and CDR2 YYNGEE. DNA for the CDR3: TGTGCCAGCAGCGTAGTGGGGGGGGCGATCTACGAGCAGTACTTC. Amino acids: CASSVVGGAIYEQYF.

The chain has TRBV6-6 and TRBJ1-1, with D tentatively TRBD1 (5 bases). Trimming shortened V by 6 bases and J by 6 bases, and 14 bases separated the two germline ends. Germline values: CDR1 MNHNY, CDR2 SVGAGI (reference sequence). This CDR3 spans 13 amino acids. CDR3: CASSLGAGPEAFF. The CDR3 DNA sequence: TGTGCCAGCAGCCTCGGGGCAGGGCCTGAAGCTTTCTTT.

The chain's CDR3 is CASSGGSGETEAFF. The CDR3 DNA sequence: TGTGCCAGCAGCGGGGGTTCAGGGGAGACTGAAGCTTTCTTT. The chain combines TRBV9 with TRBJ1-1, with D tentatively TRBD1 (6 bases). This CDR3 region has 14 residues. V was clipped by 3 bases and J by 5 bases, with 14 bases between them. Germline-derived CDR1 and CDR2 are SGDLS and YYNGEE.

This clonotype was counted once. V usage is TRBV28 and J usage is TRBJ2-7; possible D gene TRBD1, 6 bases. From germline, CDR1 is MDHEN and CDR2 SYDVKM. The CDR3 is made up of 14 amino acids. V gave up 10 bases and J gave up 3 bases, with 19 bases separating them. The CDR3 loop is CATRGAATLYEQYF. CDR3 in DNA: TGTGCCACCAGGGGAGCCGCAACCCTCTACGAGCAGTACTTC.

This sequence joins TRBV20-1 and TRBJ2-7; D is uncertain. From germline, CDR1 is DFQATT and CDR2 SNEGSKA (reference sequence). CDR3 length: 12 residues. V was pared by 0 bases and J by 3 bases, with 6 bases between. CDR3 nucleotides: TGCAGTGCTAGAGATCCACTCTACGAGCAGTACTTC. Translating it yields CSARDPLYEQYF.

The chain joins TRBV24-1 to TRBJ2-5; D not certain. The germline V gene encodes CDR1 KGHDR and CDR2 SFDVKD. The ends were cut back, 8 bases at V and 4 bases at J, with 10 bases in the middle. This CDR3 region has 12 residues. CDR3 in amino acids: CATKPPRETQYF. The CDR3 region has the DNA TGTGCCACCAAACCGCCCCGAGAGACCCAGTACTTC.

The chain employs TRBV15 and TRBJ1-1, with TRBD1 identical over 12 bases. CDR1 is LNHNV, CDR2 YYDKDF, per germline (reference sequence). The CDR3 covers 16 residues. V was pared by 1 base and J by 4 bases, with 4 bases of the junction left unmatched. This CDR3 is CATSRGPGQGATEAFF. The CDR3 DNA is TGTGCCACCAGCAGAGGGCCGGGACAGGGGGCCACTGAAGCTTTCTTT.

CDR3 sequence reads: CASSLAAGGEAFF. In DNA, the CDR3 is TGTGCCAGCAGCTTAGCGGCTGGGGGTGAAGCTTTCTTT. The chain couples TRBV7-2 to TRBJ1-1, with D possibly being TRBD1 (5 bases). The ends were cut back, 0 bases at V and 7 bases at J, with 9 bases in the middle. CDR1 SGHTA and CDR2 FQGNSA come from the germline V gene. This CDR3 region has 13 residues.

CDR3 in amino acids: CSARDPRVDTGEQFF. In nucleotides, the CDR3 is TGCAGTGCTAGAGATCCCAGGGTTGACACCGGGGAGCAGTTCTTC. J is TRBJ2-1 and V is TRBV20-1, with D tentatively TRBD1 (5 bases). V shed 0 bases and J shed 10 bases, with 19 bases lying between them. The germline V gene encodes CDR1 DFQATT and CDR2 SNEGSKA (reference sequence). CDR3 length equals 15 residues.

The J gene is TRBJ2-7, the V gene TRBV9, with TRBD2 matching 11 bases. Trimming removed 3 bases from V and 2 bases from J; junction bases left unmatched: 4. CDR1 and CDR2 (germline): SGDLS, YYNGEE. The CDR3 runs 15 residues. DNA for the CDR3: TGTGCCAGCAGCGCAACTAGCGGGAGCACCTACGAGCAGTACTTC. This codes for CASSATSGSTYEQYF.

About this clonotype itself: Sequence at one end of the junction differs from germline and may be a read error. The genes are TRBV10-3 and TRBJ1-2, with D uncertain. CDR1 is ENHRY, CDR2 SYGVKD, per germline. The CDR3 is made up of 12 amino acids. The CDR3, as DNA: TGTGGCATCAGTGAGAATGGCTATGGCTACACCTTC. It codes for CGISENGYGYTF.

The chain has TRBV5-5 and TRBJ2-3; D uncertain. The CDR3 runs to 10 residues. The germline V gene has CDR1 SGHKS and CDR2 YYEKEE (reference sequence). V lost 0 bases and J lost 13, with 6 bases in between. DNA of the CDR3: TGTGCCAGCAGCTTGGCCGGCGAGTATTTT. Translation: CASSLAGEYF. Using reference TRBV5-5 and TRBJ2-3 for the parts outside the CDR3, the full variable domain is DAGVTQSPTHLIKTRGQQVTLRCSPISGHKSVSWYQQVLGQGPQFIFQYYEKEERGRGNFPDRFSARQFPNYSSELNVNALLLGDSALYLCASSLAGEYFGPGTRLTVL.

This clonotype was counted only a few times. The chain carries TRBV10-3 and TRBJ2-5; perhaps TRBD1 as D (8 bases). Per the germline V gene, CDR1 is ENHRY and CDR2 is SYGVKD. The CDR3 contains 14 residues. The V and J ends lost 6 bases and 5 bases respectively, with 16 bases between them. In DNA, the CDR3 is TGTGCCATCAGCCAGACAGGGGAGGGGGAGACCCAGTACTTC. This encodes CAISQTGEGETQYF.

The chain couples TRBV5-5 to TRBJ1-2; D remains ambiguous. V was shortened by 4 bases and J by 5 bases, with 9 bases between the two germline ends. The CDR3 extends over 12 amino acids. CDR1 and CDR2 from the germline V gene are SGHKS and YYEKEE (reference sequence). CDR3 sequence: CASSPSGYGYTF. The CDR3 DNA sequence: TGTGCCAGCAGCCCTTCGGGTTATGGCTACACCTTC.

J is TRBJ2-3 and V is TRBV19; 11 nucleotides agree with TRBD2. Looked up from germline, CDR1 is LNHDA and CDR2 is SQIVND (reference sequence). This CDR3 has 16 residues. The junction had 7 bases not matched to a gene; V was cut back by 5 bases and J by 3 bases. The CDR3 here is CASSAGLAELTDTQYF. CDR3 DNA: TGTGCCAGTAGTGCGGGACTAGCGGAGCTAACAGATACGCAGTATTTT. Full variable domain (outside the CDR3, taken from reference TRBV19 and TRBJ2-3): DGGITQSPKYLFRKEGQNVTLSCEQNLNHDAMYWYRQDPGQGLRLIYYSQIVNDFQKGDIAEGYSVSREKKESFPLTVTSAQKNPTAFYLCASSAGLAELTDTQYFGPGTRLTVL.

In this sample, this clonotype turned up a few times. The rearrangement uses TRBV10-3 and TRBJ2-5, with D perhaps matching TRBD1 or TRBD2 (6 bases each). From germline, CDR1 is ENHRY and CDR2 SYGVKD. This CDR3 spans 13 amino acids. Trimming shortened V by 3 bases and J by 5 bases, and 10 bases separated the two germline ends. CDR3 loop: CAISERGAETQYF. Here the CDR3 DNA reads TGTGCCATCAGTGAAAGGGGGGCGGAGACCCAGTACTTC.

The V call is TRBV29-1, the J call TRBJ2-5; 9 positions match TRBD1. The CDR3 runs to 15 residues. Germline V gene lookup returns CDR1 SQVTM and CDR2 ANQGSEA. V shed 6 bases and J 2 bases; nucleotides not matched to a gene: 10. CDR3 nucleotide sequence: TGCAGCGTGACCAACATCGACAGGGGGCAAGAGACCCAGTACTTC. Translated: CSVTNIDRGQETQYF. Drawing the rest from reference TRBV29-1 and TRBJ2-5, the complete variable domain is SAVISQKPSRDICQRGTSLTIQCQVDSQVTMMFWYRQQPGQSLTLIATANQGSEATYESGFVIDKFPISRPNLTFSTLTVSNMSPEDSSIYLCSVTNIDRGQETQYFGPGTRLLVL.

This clonotype turned up a few times. Here the CDR3 reads CASSLLTGYEQYF. The CDR3, as DNA: TGTGCCAGCAGCCTACTGACAGGCTACGAGCAGTACTTC. The chain is built from TRBV11-2 and TRBJ2-7, with a weak D call TRBD1 (6 bases). Between the trimmed V and J ends, which lost 5 bases and 3 bases, there was a span of 11 bases. Germline V gene sequence: CDR1 SGHAT, CDR2 FQNNGV. The CDR3 covers 13 residues.